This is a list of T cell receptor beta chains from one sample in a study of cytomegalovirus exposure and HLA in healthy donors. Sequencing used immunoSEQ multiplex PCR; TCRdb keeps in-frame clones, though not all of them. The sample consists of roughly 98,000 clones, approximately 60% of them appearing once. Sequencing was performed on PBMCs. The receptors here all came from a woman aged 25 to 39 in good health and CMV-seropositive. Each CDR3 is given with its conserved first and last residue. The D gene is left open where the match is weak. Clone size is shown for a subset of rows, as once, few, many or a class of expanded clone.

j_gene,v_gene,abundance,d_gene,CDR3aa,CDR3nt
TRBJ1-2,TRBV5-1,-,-,CASSLAGWGGRDYGYTF,TGCGCCAGCAGCTTGGCCGGCTGGGGGGGGCGTGACTATGGCTACACCTTC
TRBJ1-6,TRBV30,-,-,CAWVSRVDSPLHF,TGTGCCTGGGTGTCCAGGGTGGATTCACCCCTCCACTTT
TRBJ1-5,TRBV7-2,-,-,CASEKSTRGYNQPQHF,TGTGCCAGCGAAAAGTCTACACGGGGTTATAATCAGCCCCAGCATTTT
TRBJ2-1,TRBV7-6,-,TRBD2,CASSLATSGGDSYNEQFF,TGTGCCAGCAGCTTAGCGACTAGCGGGGGGGATTCCTACAATGAGCAGTTCTTC
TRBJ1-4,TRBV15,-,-,CATSRDLDSTNEKLFF,TGTGCCACCAGCAGAGATTTGGACAGCACTAATGAAAAACTGTTTTTT
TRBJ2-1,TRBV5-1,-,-,CASSSGSNEQFF,TGCGCCAGCAGCTCCGGGTCCAATGAGCAGTTCTTC
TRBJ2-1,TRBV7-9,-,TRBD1,CASSSGTGLLNEQFF,TGTGCCAGCAGCTCCGGGACAGGGCTTTTAAATGAGCAGTTCTTC
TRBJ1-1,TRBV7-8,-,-,CASSLAGGWAEAFF,TGTGCCAGCAGCTTAGCCGGGGGATGGGCTGAAGCTTTCTTT
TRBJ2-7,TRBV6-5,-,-,CASSYGGAVGEQYF,TGTGCCAGCAGTTACGGAGGGGCCGTCGGCGAGCAGTACTTC
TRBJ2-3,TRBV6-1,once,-,CASSPTGTDTQYF,TGTGCCAGCAGTCCGACTGGCACAGATACGCAGTATTTT
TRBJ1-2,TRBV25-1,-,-,CASRTGFANYGYTF,TGTGCCAGCAGGACAGGCTTTGCTAACTATGGCTACACCTTC
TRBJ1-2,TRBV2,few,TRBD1,CASRDRGRSSDYGYTF,TGTGCCAGCAGGGACAGGGGAAGGAGCTCCGACTATGGCTACACCTTC
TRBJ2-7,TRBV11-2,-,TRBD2,CASSLGLAGTYEQYF,TGTGCCAGCAGCCTGGGGCTAGCGGGGACCTACGAGCAGTACTTC
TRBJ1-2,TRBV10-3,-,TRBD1,CAIRGTGRNGYTF,TGTGCCATCAGAGGGACAGGGCGAAACGGCTACACCTTC
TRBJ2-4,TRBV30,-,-,CAWTPTANIQYF,TGTGCCTGGACGCCGACAGCGAACATTCAGTACTTC
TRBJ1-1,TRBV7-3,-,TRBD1,CASRFQGARVEGTEAFF,TGTGCCAGCAGGTTCCAGGGGGCTCGGGTTGAAGGTACTGAAGCTTTCTTT
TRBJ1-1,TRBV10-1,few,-,CAIKDSDTEAFF,TGCGCCATCAAAGACTCCGACACTGAAGCTTTCTTT
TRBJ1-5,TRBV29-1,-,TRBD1,CSVGQGDQPQHF,TGCAGCGTTGGACAGGGAGATCAGCCCCAGCATTTT
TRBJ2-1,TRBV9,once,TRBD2,CASSVGGENYNEQFF,TGTGCCAGCAGCGTTGGGGGGGAGAACTACAATGAGCAGTTCTTC
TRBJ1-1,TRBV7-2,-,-,CASSQNTEAFF,TGTGCCAGCAGCCAAAACACTGAAGCTTTCTTT
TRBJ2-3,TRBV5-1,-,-,CASSLELSHPDTQYF,TGCGCCAGCAGCTTGGAACTTAGTCACCCAGATACGCAGTATTTT
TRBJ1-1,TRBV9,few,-,CASSGAGGLNTEAFF,TGTGCCAGCAGCGGAGCCGGGGGATTGAACACTGAAGCTTTCTTT
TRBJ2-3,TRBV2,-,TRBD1,CASSLGGATADTQYF,TGTGCCAGCAGTCTAGGGGGCGCTACCGCAGATACGCAGTATTTT
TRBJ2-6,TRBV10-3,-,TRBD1,CATGTGLSGANVLTF,TGTGCCACGGGGACAGGCCTCTCTGGGGCCAACGTCCTGACTTTC
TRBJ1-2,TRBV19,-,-,CASSIAGGGAAGYTF,TGTGCCAGTAGTATAGCGGGTGGAGGCGCCGCCGGCTACACCTTC
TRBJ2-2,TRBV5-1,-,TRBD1,CASSSGTGNTGELFF,TGCGCCAGCAGCTCCGGGACAGGGAACACCGGGGAGCTGTTTTTT
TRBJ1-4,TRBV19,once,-,CASSMNSASEKLFF,TGTGCCAGTAGTATGAACAGTGCAAGCGAAAAACTGTTTTTT
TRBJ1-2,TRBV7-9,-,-,CSSSEEGYGYTF,TGTTCCAGCAGCGAGGAGGGCTATGGCTACACCTTC
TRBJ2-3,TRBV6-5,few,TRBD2,CASSYTKRGGLDTQYF,TGTGCCAGCAGTTACACGAAGCGGGGGGGGTTAGATACGCAGTATTTT
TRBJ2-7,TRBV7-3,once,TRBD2,CASSLTIRLAGLLDYEQYF,TGTGCCAGCAGCTTAACAATTCGACTAGCGGGGCTCCTGGACTACGAGCAGTACTTC
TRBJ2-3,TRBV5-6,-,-,CASSLVAGLDTQYF,TGTGCCAGCAGCTTGGTTGCGGGGTTAGATACGCAGTATTTT
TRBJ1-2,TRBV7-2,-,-,CASSHLVDTEGYTF,TGTGCCAGCAGCCACCTGGTGGACACCGAGGGCTACACCTTC
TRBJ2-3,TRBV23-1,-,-,CASSQSWGADTQYF,TGCGCCAGCAGTCAATCGTGGGGGGCAGATACGCAGTATTTT
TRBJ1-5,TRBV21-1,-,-,CANPGHGNQPQHF,TGTGCCAACCCAGGACACGGCAATCAGCCCCAGCATTTT
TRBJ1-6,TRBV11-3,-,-,CASSLGGPRSPLHF,TGTGCCAGCAGCTTAGGCGGGCCGCGGTCACCCCTCCACTTT
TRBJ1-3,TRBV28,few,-,CASRQTGAGNTIYF,TGTGCCAGCAGGCAGACAGGTGCTGGAAACACCATATATTTT
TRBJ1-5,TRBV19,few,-,CATQDRQYSNQPQHF,TGTGCCACCCAGGACAGACAATATAGCAATCAGCCCCAGCATTTT
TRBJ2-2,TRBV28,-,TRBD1,CASSLSSGTGVNTGELFF,TGTGCCAGCAGTTTATCCTCCGGGACAGGGGTGAACACCGGGGAGCTGTTTTTT
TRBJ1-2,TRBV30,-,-,CAWRSPGLGGYGYTF,TGTGCCTGGAGAAGTCCAGGACTAGGGGGCTATGGCTACACCTTC
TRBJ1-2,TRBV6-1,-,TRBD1,CASSRTGDVDGYTF,TGTGCCAGCAGTCGTACAGGGGATGTCGATGGCTACACCTTC
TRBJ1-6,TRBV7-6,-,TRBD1,CASSSGQGYSPLHF,TGTGCCAGCAGCTCGGGACAGGGCTACTCACCCCTCCACTTT
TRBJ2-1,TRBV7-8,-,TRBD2,CASSPRTSGGQSSYNEQFF,TGTGCCAGCAGCCCCAGGACTAGCGGGGGGCAAAGCTCCTACAATGAGCAGTTCTTC
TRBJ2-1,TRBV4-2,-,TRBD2,CASSSGGPYYNEQFF,TGTGCCAGCAGTAGCGGGGGCCCCTACTACAATGAGCAGTTCTTC
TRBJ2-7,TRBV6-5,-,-,CASSSVYEQYF,TGTGCCAGCAGTTCCGTCTACGAGCAGTACTTC
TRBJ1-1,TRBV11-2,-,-,CASSPGVVGEAFF,TGTGCCAGCAGTCCCGGGGTTGTAGGTGAAGCTTTCTTT
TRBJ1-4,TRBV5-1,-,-,CASKSGLTTNEKLFF,TGCGCCAGCAAATCAGGACTGACAACTAATGAAAAACTGTTTTTT
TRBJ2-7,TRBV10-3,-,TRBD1,CAISDLRGGQGLRLYEQYF,TGTGCCATCAGTGATCTCAGGGGAGGACAGGGATTAAGACTCTACGAGCAGTACTTC
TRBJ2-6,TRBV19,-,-,CAGNKGRGRNGANVLTF,TGTGCCGGAAATAAAGGGCGGGGTCGGAACGGGGCCAACGTCCTGACTTTC
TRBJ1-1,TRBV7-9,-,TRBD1,CASGEGQGARLDTEAFF,TGTGCCAGCGGAGAGGGACAGGGGGCGCGTTTAGACACTGAAGCTTTCTTT
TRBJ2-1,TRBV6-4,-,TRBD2,CASSGLAGDYNEQFF,TGTGCCAGCAGTGGGCTAGCGGGAGACTACAATGAGCAGTTCTTC
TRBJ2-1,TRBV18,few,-,CASSPYYSSYEQFF,TGTGCCAGCTCACCATACTATAGCAGTTATGAGCAGTTCTTC
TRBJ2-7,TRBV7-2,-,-,CASSLGEVRAQYF,TGTGCCAGCAGCTTAGGTGAGGTACGCGCCCAGTACTTC
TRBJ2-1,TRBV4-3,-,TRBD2,CASSQDFGGGSYNEQFF,TGCGCCAGCAGCCAAGATTTCGGGGGAGGGTCCTACAATGAGCAGTTCTTC
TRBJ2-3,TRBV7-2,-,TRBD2,CASSSGLEEYTDTQYF,TGTGCCAGCAGCAGCGGACTAGAAGAATATACGGATACGCAGTATTTT
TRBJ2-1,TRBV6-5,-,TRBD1,CASSIGTGANNEQFF,TGTGCCAGCAGCATAGGGACAGGGGCTAACAATGAGCAGTTCTTC